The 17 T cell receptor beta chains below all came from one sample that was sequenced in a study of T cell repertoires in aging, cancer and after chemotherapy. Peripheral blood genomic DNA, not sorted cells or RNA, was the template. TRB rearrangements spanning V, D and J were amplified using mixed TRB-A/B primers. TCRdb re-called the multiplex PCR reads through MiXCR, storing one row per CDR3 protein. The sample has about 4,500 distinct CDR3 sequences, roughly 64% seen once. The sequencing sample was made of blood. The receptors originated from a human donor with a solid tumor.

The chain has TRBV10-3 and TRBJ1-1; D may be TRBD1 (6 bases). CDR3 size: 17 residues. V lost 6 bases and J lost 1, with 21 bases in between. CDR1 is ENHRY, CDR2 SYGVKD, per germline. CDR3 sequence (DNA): TGTGCCATCAGCCCACACGGCTCGGGGGGCCAGAACACTGAAGCTTTCTTT. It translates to CAISPHGSGGQNTEAFF.

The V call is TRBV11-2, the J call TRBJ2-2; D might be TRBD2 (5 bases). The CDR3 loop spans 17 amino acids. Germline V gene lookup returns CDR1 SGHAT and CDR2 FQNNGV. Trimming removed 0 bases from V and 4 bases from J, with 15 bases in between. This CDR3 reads CASSLDTTGLGTGELFF. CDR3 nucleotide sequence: TGTGCCAGCAGCTTAGATACTACGGGGTTGGGCACCGGGGAGCTGTTTTTT.

The CDR3 DNA reads as TGTGCCAGTAGTAGCCGGGGCTCCCCCTACGAGCAGTACTTC. It encodes CASSSRGSPYEQYF. This chain uses TRBV19 with TRBJ2-7; tentatively, D is TRBD1 or TRBD2 (5 bases each). This CDR3 is built from 14 residues. Trimming removed 4 bases at V and 2 bases at J, with 12 bases between. Germline V lookup: CDR1 LNHDA, CDR2 SQIVND (reference sequence).

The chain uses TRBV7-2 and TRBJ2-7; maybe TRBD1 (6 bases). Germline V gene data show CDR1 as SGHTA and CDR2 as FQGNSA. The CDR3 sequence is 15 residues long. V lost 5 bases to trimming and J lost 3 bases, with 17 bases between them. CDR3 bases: TGTGCCAGCAGCGTCACCGGGACACCGCTCTACGAGCAGTACTTC. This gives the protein CASSVTGTPLYEQYF.

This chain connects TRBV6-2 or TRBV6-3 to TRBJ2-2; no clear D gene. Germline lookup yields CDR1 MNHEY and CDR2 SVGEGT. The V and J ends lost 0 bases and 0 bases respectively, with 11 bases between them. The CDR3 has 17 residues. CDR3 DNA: TGTGCCAGCAGTTACTCAGTTGTGGCCTCGAACACCGGGGAGCTGTTTTTT. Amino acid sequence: CASSYSVVASNTGELFF.

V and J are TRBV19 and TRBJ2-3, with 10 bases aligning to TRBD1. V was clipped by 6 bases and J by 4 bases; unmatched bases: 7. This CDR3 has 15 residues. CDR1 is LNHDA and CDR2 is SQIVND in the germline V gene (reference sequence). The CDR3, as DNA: TGTGCCAGTAGCCACGGACAGGGGGACTCAGATACGCAGTATTTT. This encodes CASSHGQGDSDTQYF.

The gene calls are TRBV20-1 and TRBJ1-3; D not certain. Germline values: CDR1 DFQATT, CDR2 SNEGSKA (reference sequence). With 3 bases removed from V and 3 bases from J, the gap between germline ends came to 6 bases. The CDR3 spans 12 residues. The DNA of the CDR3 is TGCAGTGCTAGCACGCTTGGAAACACCATATATTTT. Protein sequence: CSASTLGNTIYF.

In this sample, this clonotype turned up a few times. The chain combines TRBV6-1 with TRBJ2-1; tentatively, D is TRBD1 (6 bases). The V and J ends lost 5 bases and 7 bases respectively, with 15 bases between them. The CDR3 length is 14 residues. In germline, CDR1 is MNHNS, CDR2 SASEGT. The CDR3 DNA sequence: TGTGCCAGCAGTTACCCAACGGACAGAAATGAGCAGTTCTTC. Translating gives CASSYPTDRNEQFF.

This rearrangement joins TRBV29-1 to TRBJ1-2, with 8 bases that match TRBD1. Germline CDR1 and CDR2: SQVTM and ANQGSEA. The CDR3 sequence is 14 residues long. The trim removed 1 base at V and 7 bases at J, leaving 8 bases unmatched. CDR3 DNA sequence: TGCAGCGTTGAAGGGACAGGGAAACTCGCTGGCTACACCTTC. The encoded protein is CSVEGTGKLAGYTF.

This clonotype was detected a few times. The CDR3 sequence: CSARRTGPIYGYTF. CDR3 DNA: TGCAGTGCTAGGCGGACAGGACCTATTTATGGCTACACCTTC. J is TRBJ1-2 and V is TRBV20-1, with 7 nucleotides matching TRBD1. Germline loops: CDR1 DFQATT, CDR2 SNEGSKA (reference sequence). V was clipped by 3 bases and J by 5 bases; unmatched bases: 9. The CDR3 is made up of 14 amino acids.

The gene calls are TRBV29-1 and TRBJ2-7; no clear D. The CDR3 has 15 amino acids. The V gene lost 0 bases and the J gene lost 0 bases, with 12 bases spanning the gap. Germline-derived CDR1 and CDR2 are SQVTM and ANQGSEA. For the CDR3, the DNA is TGCAGCGTTGAAGATCTGCCCGACCGCTCCTACGAGCAGTACTTC. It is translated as CSVEDLPDRSYEQYF.

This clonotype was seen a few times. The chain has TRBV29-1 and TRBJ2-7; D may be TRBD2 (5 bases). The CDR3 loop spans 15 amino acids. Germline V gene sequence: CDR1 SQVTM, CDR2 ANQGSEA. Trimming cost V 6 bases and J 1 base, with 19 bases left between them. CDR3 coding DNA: TGCAGCGTCGAGGGCCCCAATTCAGCATCCTACGAGCAGTACTTC. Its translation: CSVEGPNSASYEQYF.

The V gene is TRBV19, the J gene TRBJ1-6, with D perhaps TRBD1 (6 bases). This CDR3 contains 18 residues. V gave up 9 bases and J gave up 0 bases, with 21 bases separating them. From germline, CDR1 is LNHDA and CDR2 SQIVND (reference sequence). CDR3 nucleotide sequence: TGTGCCAGCAAGGGGACATCGGGAAGAAGCTCCTATAATTCACCCCTCCACTTT. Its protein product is CASKGTSGRSSYNSPLHF.

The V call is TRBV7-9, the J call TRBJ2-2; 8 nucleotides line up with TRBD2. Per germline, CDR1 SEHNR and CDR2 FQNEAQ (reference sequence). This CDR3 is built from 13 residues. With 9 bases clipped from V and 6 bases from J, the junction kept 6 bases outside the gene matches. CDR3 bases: TGTGCCAGTCAGCGGGAGTGGGCCGGGGAGCTGTTTTTT. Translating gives CASQREWAGELFF. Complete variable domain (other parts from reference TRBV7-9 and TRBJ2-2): DTGVSQNPRHKITKRGQNVTFRCDPISEHNRLYWYRQTLGQGPEFLTYFQNEAQLEKSRLLSDRFSAERPKGSFSTLEIQRTEQGDSAMYLCASQREWAGELFFGEGSRLTVL.

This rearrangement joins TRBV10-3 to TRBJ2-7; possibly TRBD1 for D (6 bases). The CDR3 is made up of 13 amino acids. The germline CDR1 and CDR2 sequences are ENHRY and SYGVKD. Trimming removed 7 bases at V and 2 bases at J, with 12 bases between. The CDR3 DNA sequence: TGTGCCATCACCCCAGGGGACCCCTACGAGCAGTACTTC. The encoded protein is CAITPGDPYEQYF.

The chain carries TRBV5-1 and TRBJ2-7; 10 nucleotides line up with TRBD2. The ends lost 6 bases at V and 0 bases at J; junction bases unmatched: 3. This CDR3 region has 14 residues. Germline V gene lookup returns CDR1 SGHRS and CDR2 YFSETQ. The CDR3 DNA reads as TGCGCCAGCACATGGACTAGCGGCTCCTACGAGCAGTACTTC. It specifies CASTWTSGSYEQYF.

The CDR3 nucleotides read TGTGCCAGCAGCTCCTACCGGGACACTAACTATGGCTACACCTTC. Amino acids: CASSSYRDTNYGYTF. The rearrangement joins TRBV7-9 to TRBJ1-2, with a possible D match to TRBD1 (6 bases). The CDR3 totals 15 residues. The V gene's germline CDR1 is SEHNR and CDR2 FQNEAQ (reference sequence). V lost 4 bases and J lost 0, with 12 bases in between.